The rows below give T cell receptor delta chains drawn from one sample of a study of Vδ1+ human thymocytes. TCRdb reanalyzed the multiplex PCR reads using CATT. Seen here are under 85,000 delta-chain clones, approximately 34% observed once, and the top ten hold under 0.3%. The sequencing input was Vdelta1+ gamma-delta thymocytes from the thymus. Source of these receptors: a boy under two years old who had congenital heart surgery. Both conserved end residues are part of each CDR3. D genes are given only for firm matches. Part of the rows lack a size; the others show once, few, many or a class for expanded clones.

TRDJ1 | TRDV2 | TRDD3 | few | TGTGCCTGTGACACCGAGTGTTGGGGGATACGCGGGTCAGTTAAACTCATCTTT | CACDTECWGIRGSVKLIF
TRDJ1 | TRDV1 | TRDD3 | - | TGTGCTCTTGGGGAACATACCCACTACTGGGGGATTGGGGGTAAACTCATCTTT | CALGEHTHYWGIGGKLIF
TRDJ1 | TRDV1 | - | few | TGTGCTCTTGGGGCGGAGGGTAGACTCATCTTT | CALGAEGRLIF
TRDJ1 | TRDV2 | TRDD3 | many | TGTGCCTGCGACACGGACTACTGGGGGACAACCCGAGGGTACACCGATAAACTCATCTTT | CACDTDYWGTTRGYTDKLIF
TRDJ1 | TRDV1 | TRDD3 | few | TGTGCTCTTGGGGAACTTCCTACGGAGGTACTGGGGGATATTAAGTACACCGATAAACTCATCTTT | CALGELPTEVLGDIKYTDKLIF
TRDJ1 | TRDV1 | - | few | TGTGCTCTTAGGGCCCCTTCTACTGGGAGAAGGAGTTACACCGATAAACTCATCTTT | CALRAPSTGRRSYTDKLIF
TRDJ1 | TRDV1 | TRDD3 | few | TGCGCTCTTGGGGACCTGAGACTGGGGGATACTGGTCGAACCGATAAACTCATCTTT | CALGDLRLGDTGRTDKLIF
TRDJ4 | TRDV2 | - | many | TGTGCCTGTGACCCTTGGAATGGGTCCAGACCCCTGATCTTT | CACDPWNGSRPLIF
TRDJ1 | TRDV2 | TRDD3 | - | TGTGCCTGTGACACGGGTTTCAGGGGGGCTGGGGGATACCCTGACACCGATAAACTCATCTTT | CACDTGFRGAGGYPDTDKLIF
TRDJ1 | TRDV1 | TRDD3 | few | TGTGCTCTTGGGGAAATCGATGAACTGGGGGGCTTCGATGAACTCATCTTT | CALGEIDELGGFDELIF
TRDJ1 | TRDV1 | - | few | TGTGCTCTTGGGGATCCTAACGGTATTTATTGGGGGGCCCACACCGATAAACTCATCTTT | CALGDPNGIYWGAHTDKLIF
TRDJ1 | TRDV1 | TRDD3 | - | TGTGCTCTTGGGGAAACGGTCCTCCTACGGATTCTGGGGGATACTAGGACCGATAAACTCATCTTT | CALGETVLLRILGDTRTDKLIF
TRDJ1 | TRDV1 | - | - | TGTGCTCTTGGGGAACTGAGGTGCCATAGAAACGTGGGACGTAAACTCATCTTT | CALGELRCHRNVGRKLIF
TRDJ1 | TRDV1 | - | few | TGTGCTCTTGGGGAACACTGTCGGAGTACACCAGGTCGGAGGGGATTGGGGGCCCCATGGGGTAAACTCATCTTT | CALGEHCRSTPGRRGLGAPWGKLIF
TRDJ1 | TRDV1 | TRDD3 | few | TGTGCTCTTGAAATTCGGGGATACTTGATGAACACCGATAAACTCATCTTT | CALEIRGYLMNTDKLIF
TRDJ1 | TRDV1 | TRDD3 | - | TGTGCTCTTGGGGAGACGTCCCCCGTACTGGGGGATACGCGCCAAACCGATAAACTCATCTTT | CALGETSPVLGDTRQTDKLIF
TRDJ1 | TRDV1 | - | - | TGTGCTCTTGGGGATTGGTTCCGCTACCCGCCCTACACCGATAACCTCATCTTT | CALGDWFRYPPYTDNLIF
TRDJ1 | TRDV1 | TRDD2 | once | TGTGCTCTTGGGGAACTCATCTCCCCTTCCTACTGGCTTACGACCTTACCGTACACCGATAAACTCATCTTT | CALGELISPSYWLTTLPYTDKLIF
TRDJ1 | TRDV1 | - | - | TGTGCTCTTGGGGACAACCCCGGTATATTCCCCGATAAACTCATCTTT | CALGDNPGIFPDKLIF
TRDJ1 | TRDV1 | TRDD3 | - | TGTGCTCTTGGGGACCCTATTCCTGACTCGGGGGATAAGCCGGGCGATAAACTCATCTTT | CALGDPIPDSGDKPGDKLIF
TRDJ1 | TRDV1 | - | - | TGTGCTCTTGGGTGGGGGCCCCAGTACACCGATAAACTCATCTTT | CALGWGPQYTDKLIF
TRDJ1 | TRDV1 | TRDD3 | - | TGTGCTCTTGGGGAATCAGCCGGGTTTCCTCTCTTTACTGGGGGATACGGGTACACCGATAAACTCATCTTT | CALGESAGFPLFTGGYGYTDKLIF
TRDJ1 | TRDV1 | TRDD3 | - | TGTGCTCTTGGGTTATCCCAGCGACTACTGGGGGATACGGGAACCGATAAACTCATCTTT | CALGLSQRLLGDTGTDKLIF
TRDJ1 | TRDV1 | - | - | TGTGCTCTTGGCCGGTTCCTAGTGTACACCGATAAACTCATCTTT | CALGRFLVYTDKLIF
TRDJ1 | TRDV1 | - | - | TGTGCTCCTGGGGAACTCGGATGTCCCGATAAACTCATCTTT | CAPGELGCPDKLIF
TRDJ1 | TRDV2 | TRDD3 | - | TGTGCCTGTGACCCCCCGTGCACTGGGGGAAACGATAAACTCATCTTT | CACDPPCTGGNDKLIF
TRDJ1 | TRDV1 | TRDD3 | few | TGTGCTCTCGGAACCCTAATACTGGGGGATAAAGGTGGGTACACCGATAAACTCATCTTT | CALGTLILGDKGGYTDKLIF
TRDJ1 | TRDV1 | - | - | TGTGCTCTTGGGGAATACGGAGGATACACCGATAAACTCATCTTT | CALGEYGGYTDKLIF
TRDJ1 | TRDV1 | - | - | TGTGCTCTTGGGTCACAATTTAACCTTCCTCCAGGTGGGGATACCCGAAACACCGATAAACTCATCTTT | CALGSQFNLPPGGDTRNTDKLIF
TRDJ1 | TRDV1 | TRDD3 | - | TGTGCTCTTGGGGAACTATCGCTCGGGAGTGGGGGATACAAGGGCCGTAGGGCCGATAAACTCATCTTT | CALGELSLGSGGYKGRRADKLIF
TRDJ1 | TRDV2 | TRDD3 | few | TGTGCCTGTGACACCGGACCTGGGGGATACACCGATAAACTCATCTTT | CACDTGPGGYTDKLIF
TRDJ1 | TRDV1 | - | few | TGTGCTCTTGGGGAATCCTCTTACTACGGGCTTGGAGGGGGAGCCGTTGACAATAACACCGATAAACTCATCTTT | CALGESSYYGLGGGAVDNNTDKLIF
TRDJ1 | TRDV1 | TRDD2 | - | TGTGCTCTCACCGCCTTCCTACGTGGATACCCCGATAAACTCATCTTC | CALTAFLRGYPDKLIF
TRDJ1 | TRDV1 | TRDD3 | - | TGTGCTCTTGGGGGCCGCCGTTGGGGTCCTACAAGGGATACGCAAAGGGATAAACTCATCTTT | CALGGRRWGPTRDTQRDKLIF
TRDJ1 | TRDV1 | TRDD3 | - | TGTGCTCTTGGGGAGGTCTACAGGAGGACTGGGGGAGAGAACACCGATAAACTCATCTTT | CALGEVYRRTGGENTDKLIF
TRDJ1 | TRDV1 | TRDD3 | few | TGTGCTCTTGGGGAAGGTGTCCACCGGGGGATAGTCGAGTACACCGATAAACTCATCTTT | CALGEGVHRGIVEYTDKLIF
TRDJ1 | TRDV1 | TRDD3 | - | TGTGCTCTTGGGGTTCAAAGATTACTGCACGGGGGATCCAGCGATAAACTCATCTTT | CALGVQRLLHGGSSDKLIF
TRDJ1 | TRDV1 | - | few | TGTGCTCTTGGGGAGCTACTTGGGGGGCCCACCGATAAACTCATCTTT | CALGELLGGPTDKLIF
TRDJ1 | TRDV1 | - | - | TGTGCTCTTGGGCTCACCGTACGTTTTGACACCGATAAACTCATCTTT | CALGLTVRFDTDKLIF
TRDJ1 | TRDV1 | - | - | TGTGCTCTTGGGGAACTCGGGTACTGGGCTTCGGTCGATAAACTCATCTTT | CALGELGYWASVDKLIF
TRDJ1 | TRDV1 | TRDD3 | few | TGTGCTCTTGGGGAACCTACCAACTGGGGGATGGGGGCCCCCGATAAACTCATCTTT | CALGEPTNWGMGAPDKLIF
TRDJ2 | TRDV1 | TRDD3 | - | TGTGCTCTTGGGGAACTAGCCGGGGGATACGGAGCACAACTCTTCTTT | CALGELAGGYGAQLFF
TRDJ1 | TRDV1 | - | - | TGTGCTCTTGGGGAAGCCTCCCTGCCGACCCTCGATAAACTCATCTTT | CALGEASLPTLDKLIF
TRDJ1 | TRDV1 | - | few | TGTGCTCTTGGGGAAGTACCCCGGCCTCCAGCGTCCGATAAACTCATCTTT | CALGEVPRPPASDKLIF
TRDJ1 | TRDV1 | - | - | TGTGCTCTTGGGGAGCTTTGGGGTATAATCCTCACCGATAAACTCATCTTT | CALGELWGIILTDKLIF
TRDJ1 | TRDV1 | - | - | TGTGCTCCTGGTCAGGGGTACAACACCGATAAACTCATCTTT | CAPGQGYNTDKLIF
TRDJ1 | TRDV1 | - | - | TGTGCTCTTGGGGAACTTTCGATCCCTTCCCCGGGTAACGGGGGAGCATACACCGATAAACTCATCTTT | CALGELSIPSPGNGGAYTDKLIF